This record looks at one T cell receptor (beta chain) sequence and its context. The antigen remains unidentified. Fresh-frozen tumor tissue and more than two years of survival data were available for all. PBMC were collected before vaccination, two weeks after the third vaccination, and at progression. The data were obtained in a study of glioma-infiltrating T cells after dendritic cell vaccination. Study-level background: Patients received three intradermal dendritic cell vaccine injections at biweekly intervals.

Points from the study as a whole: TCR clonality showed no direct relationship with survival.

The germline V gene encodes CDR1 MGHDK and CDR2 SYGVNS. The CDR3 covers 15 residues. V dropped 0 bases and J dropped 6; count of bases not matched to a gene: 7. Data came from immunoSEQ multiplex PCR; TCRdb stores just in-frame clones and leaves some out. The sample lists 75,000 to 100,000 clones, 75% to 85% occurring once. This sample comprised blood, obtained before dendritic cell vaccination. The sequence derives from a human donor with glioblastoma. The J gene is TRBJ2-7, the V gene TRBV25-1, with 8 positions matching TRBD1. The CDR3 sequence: CASSEYKGQVAEQYF. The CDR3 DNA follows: TGTGCCAGCAGTGAATATAAGGGACAGGTGGCCGAGCAGTACTTC.